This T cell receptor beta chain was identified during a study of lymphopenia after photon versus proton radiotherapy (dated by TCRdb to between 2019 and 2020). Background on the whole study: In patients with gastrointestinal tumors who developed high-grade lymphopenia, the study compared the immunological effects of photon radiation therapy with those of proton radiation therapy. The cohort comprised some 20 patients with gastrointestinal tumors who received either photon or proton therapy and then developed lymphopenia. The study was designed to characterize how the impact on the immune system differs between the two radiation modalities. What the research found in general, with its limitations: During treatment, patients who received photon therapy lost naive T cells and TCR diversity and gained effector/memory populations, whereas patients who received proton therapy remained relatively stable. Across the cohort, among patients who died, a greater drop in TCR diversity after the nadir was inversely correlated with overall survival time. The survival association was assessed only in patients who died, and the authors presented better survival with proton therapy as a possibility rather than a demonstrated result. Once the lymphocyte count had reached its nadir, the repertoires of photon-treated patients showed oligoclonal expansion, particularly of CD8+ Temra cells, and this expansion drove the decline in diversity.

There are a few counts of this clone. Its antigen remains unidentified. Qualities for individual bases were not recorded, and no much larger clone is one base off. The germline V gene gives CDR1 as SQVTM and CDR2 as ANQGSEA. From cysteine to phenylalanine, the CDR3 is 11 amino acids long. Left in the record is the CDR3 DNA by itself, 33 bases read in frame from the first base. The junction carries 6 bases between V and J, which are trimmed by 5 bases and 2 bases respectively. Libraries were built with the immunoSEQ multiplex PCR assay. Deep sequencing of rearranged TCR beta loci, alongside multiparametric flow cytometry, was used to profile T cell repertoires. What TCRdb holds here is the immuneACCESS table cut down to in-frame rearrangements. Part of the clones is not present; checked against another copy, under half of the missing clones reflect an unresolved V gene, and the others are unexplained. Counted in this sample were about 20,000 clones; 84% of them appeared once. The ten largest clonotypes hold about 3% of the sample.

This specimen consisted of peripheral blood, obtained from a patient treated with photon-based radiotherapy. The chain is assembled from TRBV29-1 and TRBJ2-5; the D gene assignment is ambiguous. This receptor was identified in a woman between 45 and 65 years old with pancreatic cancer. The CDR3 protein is CSVLPQETQYF. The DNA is TGCAGCGTTTTACCTCAAGAGACCCAGTACTTC.